The rows below give T cell receptor beta chains drawn from one sample of a study of glioma-infiltrating T cells after dendritic cell vaccination. Profiled with immunoSEQ multiplex PCR; TCRdb holds only in-frame clones, not every one. The sample shows 55,000 to 75,000 clones, about 80% of them seen only once. The material sequenced was blood, taken after dendritic cell vaccination. The source of these receptors is a human donor with glioblastoma. Both conserved end residues are part of each CDR3. Fields, in order: J gene, D gene, V gene, clone size, CDR3 protein, CDR3 DNA. D genes are given only for firm matches. Rows may omit the clone size; those that give it use once, few, many or a size class.

>TRBJ1-5|TRBD1|TRBV5-6|once
CASSLARTGGWSNQPQHF
TGTGCCAGCAGCTTGGCAAGGACAGGGGGCTGGAGCAATCAGCCCCAGCATTTT
>TRBJ2-1|TRBD2|TRBV10-3|once
CATGGAGNEQFF
TGTGCCACCGGGGGGGCTGGGAATGAGCAGTTCTTC
>TRBJ2-7|TRBD2|TRBV4-2|.
CASSQEPSGERREQYF
TGTGCCAGCAGCCAAGAACCTAGCGGGGAGAGGAGGGAGCAGTACTTC
>TRBJ1-6|.|TRBV2|.
CASSEGSYNSPLHF
TGTGCCAGCAGTGAAGGGAGTTACAATTCACCCCTCCACTTT
>TRBJ2-3|TRBD2|TRBV5-1|.
CASSSPSGGVLYTDTQYF
TGCGCCAGCAGCTCCCCTAGCGGGGGGGTGCTATACACAGATACGCAGTATTTT
>TRBJ1-2|TRBD1|TRBV7-8|.
CASSWQGGSNYGYTF
TGTGCCAGCAGCTGGCAGGGGGGTAGTAACTATGGCTACACCTTC
>TRBJ2-5|TRBD1|TRBV19|.
CASSMTHDRGETQYF
TGTGCCAGTAGCATGACCCATGACAGGGGAGAGACCCAGTACTTC
>TRBJ2-5|TRBD1|TRBV9|.
CASSPGRTGSIETQYF
TGTGCCAGCAGCCCTGGCAGGACAGGGTCTATAGAGACCCAGTACTTC
>TRBJ2-6|TRBD1|TRBV19|.
CASMVPGQGTGANVLTF
TGTGCCAGTATGGTACCGGGACAGGGGACTGGGGCCAACGTCCTGACTTTC
>TRBJ2-7|.|TRBV6-1|few
CATKSSSYEQYF
TGTGCCACCAAATCCAGCTCCTACGAGCAGTACTTC
>TRBJ1-2|.|TRBV4-1|.
CASSQDLANYGYTF
TGCGCCAGCAGCCAAGATTTGGCAAACTATGGCTACACCTTC
>TRBJ2-1|TRBD1|TRBV11-2|.
CASSLAGGPYNEQFF
TGTGCCAGCAGCTTAGCAGGGGGCCCCTACAATGAGCAGTTCTTC
>TRBJ1-2|.|TRBV7-3|once
CASSSQSGTDGYTF
TGTGCCAGCAGCTCTCAATCCGGGACTGATGGCTACACCTTC
>TRBJ1-2|.|TRBV18|once
CASSPPEQGEGYTF
TGTGCCAGCTCACCACCTGAACAGGGCGAAGGCTACACCTTC
>TRBJ2-3|TRBD2|TRBV19|once
CASSTGTTTDTQYF
TGTGCCAGTAGTACTGGGACTACCACAGATACGCAGTATTTT
>TRBJ1-5|.|TRBV27|.
CASSILNQPQHF
TGTGCCAGCAGCATTTTGAATCAGCCCCAGCATTTT
>TRBJ2-3|.|TRBV4-3|large
CASSLRQGGRADTQYF
TGCGCCAGCAGCCTGAGGCAAGGAGGTCGCGCAGATACGCAGTATTTT
>TRBJ2-2|.|TRBV10-2|.
CASSGPIGSRAGELFF
TGCGCCAGCAGCGGACCTATTGGGAGTCGGGCCGGGGAGCTGTTTTTT
>TRBJ1-2|.|TRBV20-1|.
CSASQYGYTF
TGCAGTGCTAGCCAATATGGCTACACCTTC
>TRBJ2-5|TRBD2|TRBV5-1|.
CASSRGARGGRGETQYF
TGCGCCAGCAGCCGTGGTGCCCGCGGGGGGAGGGGAGAGACCCAGTACTTC
>TRBJ2-5|.|TRBV5-1|.
CASSSRVARETQYF
TGCGCCAGCAGCTCCCGGGTTGCTCGAGAGACCCAGTACTTC
>TRBJ2-5|TRBD2|TRBV5-1|.
CASSWGTSGQETQYF
TGCGCCAGCAGCTGGGGGACTAGCGGGCAAGAGACCCAGTACTTC
>TRBJ2-7|.|TRBV5-1|.
CASRTATSYEQYF
TGCGCCAGCAGGACTGCCACCTCCTACGAGCAGTACTTC
>TRBJ1-1|.|TRBV30|once
CAWTPDSYTEAFF
TGTGCCTGGACCCCGGACAGTTACACTGAAGCTTTCTTT
>TRBJ1-6|.|TRBV30|.
CAWSSETGRNSPLHF
TGTGCCTGGAGTTCGGAGACAGGCAGAAATTCACCCCTCCACTTT
>TRBJ1-6|TRBD1|TRBV6-5|.
CAGRQGPNSPLHF
TGTGCCGGCCGACAGGGGCCGAATTCACCCCTCCACTTT
>TRBJ1-4|TRBD1|TRBV7-2|.
CASSLDEGAGEKLFF
TGTGCCAGCAGCTTAGACGAGGGGGCGGGTGAAAAACTGTTTTTT
>TRBJ1-1|.|TRBV2|.
CASSEEGQMNTEAFF
TGTGCCAGCAGTGAGGAGGGCCAGATGAACACTGAAGCTTTCTTT
>TRBJ2-1|.|TRBV11-3|.
CASSLGGAPYNEQFF
TGTGCCAGCAGCTTGGGCGGGGCACCTTACAATGAGCAGTTCTTC
>TRBJ2-7|TRBD2|TRBV30|.
CAWSVRVGGGEYEQYF
TGTGCCTGGAGTGTACGCGTCGGGGGGGGTGAGTACGAGCAGTACTTC
>TRBJ1-6|.|TRBV19|.
CASSAARASSYNSPLHF
TGTGCCAGTAGTGCCGCCAGGGCCAGCTCCTATAATTCACCCCTCCACTTT